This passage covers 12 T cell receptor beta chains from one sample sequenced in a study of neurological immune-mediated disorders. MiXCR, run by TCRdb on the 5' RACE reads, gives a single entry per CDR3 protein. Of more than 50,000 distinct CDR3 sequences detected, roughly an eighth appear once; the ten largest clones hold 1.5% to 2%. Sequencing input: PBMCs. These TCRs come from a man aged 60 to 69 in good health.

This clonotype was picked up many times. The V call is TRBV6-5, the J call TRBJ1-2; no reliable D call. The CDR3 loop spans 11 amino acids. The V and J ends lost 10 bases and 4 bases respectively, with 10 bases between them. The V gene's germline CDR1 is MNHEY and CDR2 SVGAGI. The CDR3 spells CATNDPYGYTF. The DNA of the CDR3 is TGTGCCACCAATGACCCCTATGGCTACACCTTC.

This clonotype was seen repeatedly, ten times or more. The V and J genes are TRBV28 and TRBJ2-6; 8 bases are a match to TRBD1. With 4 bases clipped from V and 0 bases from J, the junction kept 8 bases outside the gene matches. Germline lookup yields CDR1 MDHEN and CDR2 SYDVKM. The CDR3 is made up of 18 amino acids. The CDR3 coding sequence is TGTGCCAGCAGTTCGTCCGGGACAGGCTTCTCTGGGGCCAACGTCCTGACTTTC. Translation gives CASSSSGTGFSGANVLTF.

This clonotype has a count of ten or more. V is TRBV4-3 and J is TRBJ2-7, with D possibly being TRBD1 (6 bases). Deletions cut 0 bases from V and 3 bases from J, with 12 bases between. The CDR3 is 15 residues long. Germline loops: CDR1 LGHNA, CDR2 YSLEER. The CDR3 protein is CASSQDPGTLYEQYF. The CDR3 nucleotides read TGCGCCAGCAGCCAAGACCCCGGGACACTCTACGAGCAGTACTTC.

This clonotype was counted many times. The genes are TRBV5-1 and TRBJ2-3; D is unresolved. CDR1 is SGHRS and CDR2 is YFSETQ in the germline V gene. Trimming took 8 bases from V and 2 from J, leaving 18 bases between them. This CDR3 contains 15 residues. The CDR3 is CASPIDRSITDTQYF. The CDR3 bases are TGCGCCAGTCCCATCGACCGCTCCATCACAGATACGCAGTATTTT.

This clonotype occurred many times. Written as DNA, the CDR3 is TGCGCCAGCAGGATTACTAGCGGGGGAGCCTACAATGAGCAGTTCTTC. Amino acid sequence: CASRITSGGAYNEQFF. The V call is TRBV5-1, the J call TRBJ2-1; TRBD2 agrees at 11 bases. Looked up from germline, CDR1 is SGHRS and CDR2 is YFSETQ. V trimming: 5 bases; J trimming: 2 bases; junction bases outside the gene matches: 6. CDR3 length equals 16 residues.

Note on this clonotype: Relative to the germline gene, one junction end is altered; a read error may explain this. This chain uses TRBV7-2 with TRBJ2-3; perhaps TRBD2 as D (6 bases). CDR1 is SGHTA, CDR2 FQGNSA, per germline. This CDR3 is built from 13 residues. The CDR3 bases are TGTGCCAGTAGCTTAGCGGAATTAGGTACGCAGTATTTT. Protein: CASSLAELGTQYF.

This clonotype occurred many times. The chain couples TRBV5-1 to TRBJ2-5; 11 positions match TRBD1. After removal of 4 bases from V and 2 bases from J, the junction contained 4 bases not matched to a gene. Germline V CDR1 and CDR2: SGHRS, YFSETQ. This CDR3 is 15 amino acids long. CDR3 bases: TGCGCCAGCAGCCGGGACAGGGGGGAACAAGAGACCCAGTACTTC. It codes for CASSRDRGEQETQYF.

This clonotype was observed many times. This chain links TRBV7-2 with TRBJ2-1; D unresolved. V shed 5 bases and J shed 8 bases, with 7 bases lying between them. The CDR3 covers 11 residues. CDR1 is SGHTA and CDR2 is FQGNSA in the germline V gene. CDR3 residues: CASSPHDEQFF. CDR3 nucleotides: TGTGCCAGCAGCCCCCACGATGAGCAGTTCTTC.

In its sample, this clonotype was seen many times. The CDR3 DNA reads TGTGCCAGCAATAACCCCGGGACAGTCGGTTACGAGCAGTACTTC. This translates into CASNNPGTVGYEQYF. The chain combines TRBV28 with TRBJ2-7, with 7 bases fitting TRBD1. The trim removed 7 bases at V and 4 bases at J, leaving 13 bases unmatched. Germline CDR1 MDHEN, CDR2 SYDVKM. The CDR3 is made up of 15 amino acids.

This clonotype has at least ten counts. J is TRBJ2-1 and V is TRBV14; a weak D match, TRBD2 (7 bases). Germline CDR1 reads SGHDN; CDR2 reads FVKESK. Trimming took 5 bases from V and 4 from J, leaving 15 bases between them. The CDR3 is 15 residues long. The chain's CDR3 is CASSSFEGGYNEQFF. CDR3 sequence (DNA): TGTGCCAGCAGCTCCTTTGAGGGGGGGTACAATGAGCAGTTCTTC.

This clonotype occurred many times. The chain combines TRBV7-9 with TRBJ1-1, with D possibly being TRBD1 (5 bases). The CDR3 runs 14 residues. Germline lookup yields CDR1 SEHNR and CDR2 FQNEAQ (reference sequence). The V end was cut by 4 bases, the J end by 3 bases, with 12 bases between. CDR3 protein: CASSSNGAYTEAFF. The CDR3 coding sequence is TGTGCCAGCAGCTCCAACGGGGCATACACTGAAGCTTTCTTT.

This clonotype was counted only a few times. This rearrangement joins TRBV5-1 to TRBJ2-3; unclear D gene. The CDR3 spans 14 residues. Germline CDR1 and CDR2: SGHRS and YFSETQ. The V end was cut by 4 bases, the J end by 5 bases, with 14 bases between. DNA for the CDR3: TGCGCCAGCAGCATGGGCCTCCTGGGAGATACGCAGTATTTT. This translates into CASSMGLLGDTQYF.